This T cell receptor (beta chain) was identified during a study of blood T cell repertoires in COVID-19. As for the study in general: Collection of acute and convalescent COVID-19 samples took place in the United States, Italy and Spain. T cells, B-cell-depleted T cells, or PBMCs provided the cDNA or gDNA that served as material.

In the original processing: For nucleated cells, counts were estimated from reference gene primer amplification. Measured with immunoSEQ multiplex PCR; TCRdb has only the in-frame clones, and not every one. D and trimming come from the DNA, and the V and J calls and clone size come from that table. The sample contains over 75,000 clones, around 80% of which appear only once. Trimming removed 8 bases from V and 5 bases from J; junction bases left unmatched: 8. The CDR3 loop spans 14 amino acids. Germline V CDR1 and CDR2: SNHLY, FYNNEI. The genes are TRBV2 and TRBJ2-1; 8 nucleotides line up with TRBD1. The sequence derives from a man aged 45 to 65 who had recovered from COVID-19. Sequenced input: peripheral blood. The CDR3 loop reads CASLFGQGHNEQFF. The CDR3 DNA follows: TGTGCCAGCCTCTTCGGACAGGGTCACAATGAGCAGTTCTTC.